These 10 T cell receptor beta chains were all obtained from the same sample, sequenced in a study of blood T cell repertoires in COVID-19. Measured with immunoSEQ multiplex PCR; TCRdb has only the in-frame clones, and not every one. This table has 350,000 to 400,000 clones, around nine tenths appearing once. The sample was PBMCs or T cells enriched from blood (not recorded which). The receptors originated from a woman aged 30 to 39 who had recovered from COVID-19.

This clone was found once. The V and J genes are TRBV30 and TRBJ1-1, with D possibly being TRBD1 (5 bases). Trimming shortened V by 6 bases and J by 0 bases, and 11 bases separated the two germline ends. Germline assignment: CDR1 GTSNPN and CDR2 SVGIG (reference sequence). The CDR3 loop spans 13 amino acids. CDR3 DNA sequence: TGTGCCTGCACAGGAAGAATGAACACTGAAGCTTTCTTT. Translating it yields CACTGRMNTEAFF.

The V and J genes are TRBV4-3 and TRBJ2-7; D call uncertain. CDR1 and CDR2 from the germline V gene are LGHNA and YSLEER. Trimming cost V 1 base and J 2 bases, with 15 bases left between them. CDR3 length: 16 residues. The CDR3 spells CASSQVVGSLTYEQYF. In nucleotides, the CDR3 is TGCGCCAGCAGCCAAGTGGTCGGTTCTTTGACCTACGAGCAGTACTTC.

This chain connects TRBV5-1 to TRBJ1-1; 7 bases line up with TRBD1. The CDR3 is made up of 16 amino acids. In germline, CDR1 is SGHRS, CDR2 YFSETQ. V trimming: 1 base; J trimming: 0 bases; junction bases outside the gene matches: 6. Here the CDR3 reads CASSLSGQNMNTEAFF. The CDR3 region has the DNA TGCGCCAGCAGCTTGTCGGGACAGAATATGAACACTGAAGCTTTCTTT.

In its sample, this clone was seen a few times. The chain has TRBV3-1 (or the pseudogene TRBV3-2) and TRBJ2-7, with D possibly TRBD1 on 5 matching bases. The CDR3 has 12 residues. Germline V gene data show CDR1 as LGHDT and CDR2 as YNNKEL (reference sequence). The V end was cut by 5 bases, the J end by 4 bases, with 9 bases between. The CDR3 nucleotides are TGTGCCAGCAGCAGGGGTTGGTACGAGCAGTACTTC. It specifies CASSRGWYEQYF.

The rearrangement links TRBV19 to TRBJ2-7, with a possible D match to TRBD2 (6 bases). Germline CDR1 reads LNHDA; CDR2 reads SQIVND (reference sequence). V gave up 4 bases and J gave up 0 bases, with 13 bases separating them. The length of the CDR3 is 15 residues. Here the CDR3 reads CASSTYSGHSYEQYF. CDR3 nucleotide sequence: TGTGCCAGTAGTACCTATAGCGGCCACTCCTACGAGCAGTACTTC.

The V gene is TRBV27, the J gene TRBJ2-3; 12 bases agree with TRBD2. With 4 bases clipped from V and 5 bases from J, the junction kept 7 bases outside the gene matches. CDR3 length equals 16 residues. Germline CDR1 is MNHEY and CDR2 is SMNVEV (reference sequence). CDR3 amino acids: CASSSLAGGLRDTQYF. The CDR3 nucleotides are TGTGCCAGCAGTTCCCTAGCGGGGGGGCTACGAGATACGCAGTATTTT.

The DNA of the CDR3 is TGTGCCAGCAAGAGGAGGGATAGCAATCAGCCCCAGCATTTT. Protein sequence: CASKRRDSNQPQHF. The chain recombines TRBV5-6 with TRBJ1-5; D gene ambiguous. Germline CDR1 reads SGHDT; CDR2 reads YYEEEE. This CDR3 is built from 14 residues. V was trimmed by 6 bases and J by 0 bases, leaving 10 bases between them.

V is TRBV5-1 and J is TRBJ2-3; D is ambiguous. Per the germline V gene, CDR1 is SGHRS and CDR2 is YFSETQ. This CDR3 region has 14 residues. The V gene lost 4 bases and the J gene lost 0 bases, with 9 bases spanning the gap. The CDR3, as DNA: TGCGCCAGCAGCACCGCTACCAGCACAGATACGCAGTATTTT. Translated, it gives CASSTATSTDTQYF.

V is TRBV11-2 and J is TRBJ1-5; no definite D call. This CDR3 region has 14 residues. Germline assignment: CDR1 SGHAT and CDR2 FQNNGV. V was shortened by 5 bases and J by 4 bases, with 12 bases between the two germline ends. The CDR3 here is CASSPESRNQPQHF. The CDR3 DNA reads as TGTGCCAGCAGCCCTGAATCTCGGAATCAGCCCCAGCATTTT.

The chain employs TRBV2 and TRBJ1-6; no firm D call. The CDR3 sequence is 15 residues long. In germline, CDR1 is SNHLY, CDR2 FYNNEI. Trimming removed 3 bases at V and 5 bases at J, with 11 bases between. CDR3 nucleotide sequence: TGTGCCAGCAGTGATACGTGGGCCAATAATTCACCCCTCCACTTT. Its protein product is CASSDTWANNSPLHF.